What follows is one T cell receptor (beta chain) and its context. Its antigen is currently unknown. This sample was taken from a study of T cell responses to AZD1222 COVID-19 vaccine. Only in-frame clones appear in the TCRdb table, and some are missing; sequencing was by immunoSEQ multiplex PCR. Found here are 100,000 or so clones, 70% to 90% of them singletons; the top ten hold 2.5%. Trimming shortened V by 0 bases and J by 7 bases, and 8 bases separated the two germline ends. Germline lookup yields CDR1 SGHRS and CDR2 YFSETQ. The CDR3 extends over 13 amino acids. Overall study findings and caveats: Among vaccine-associated CD4 TCRs, coverage spanned spike, with dominance at 160-218 and 743-854. Regions left unmutated in variants are reportedly the target of nearly half of spike-specific TCRs. There were mostly white British donors and more females than males, and clonal diversity was possibly underestimated. Only five to seven AZD1222 recipients were seropositive at baseline.

This specimen consisted of peripheral blood, obtained on day 0 of AZD1222 vaccination. This sequence was found in an adult in good health. The chain links TRBV5-1 to TRBJ1-3; D uncertain. CDR3 sequence: CASSLEGINTIYF. As DNA, the CDR3 is TGCGCCAGCAGCTTGGAGGGAATCAACACCATATATTTT.